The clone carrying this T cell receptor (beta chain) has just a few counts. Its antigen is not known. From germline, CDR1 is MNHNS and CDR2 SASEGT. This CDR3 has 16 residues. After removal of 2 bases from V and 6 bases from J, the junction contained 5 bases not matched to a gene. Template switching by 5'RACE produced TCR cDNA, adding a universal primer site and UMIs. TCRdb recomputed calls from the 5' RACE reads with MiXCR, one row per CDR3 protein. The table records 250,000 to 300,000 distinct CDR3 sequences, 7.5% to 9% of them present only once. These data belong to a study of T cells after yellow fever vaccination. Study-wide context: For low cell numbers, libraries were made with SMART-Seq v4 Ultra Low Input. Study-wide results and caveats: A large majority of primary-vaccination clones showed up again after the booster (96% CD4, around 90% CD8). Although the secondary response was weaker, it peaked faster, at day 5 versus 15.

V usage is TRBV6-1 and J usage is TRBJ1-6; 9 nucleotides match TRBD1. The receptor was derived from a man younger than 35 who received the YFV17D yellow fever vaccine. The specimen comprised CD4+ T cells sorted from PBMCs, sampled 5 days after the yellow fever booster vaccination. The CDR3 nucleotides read TGTGCCAGCAGTGAAAGTCCGGGACAGGGTAATTCACCCCTCCACTTT. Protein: CASSESPGQGNSPLHF.